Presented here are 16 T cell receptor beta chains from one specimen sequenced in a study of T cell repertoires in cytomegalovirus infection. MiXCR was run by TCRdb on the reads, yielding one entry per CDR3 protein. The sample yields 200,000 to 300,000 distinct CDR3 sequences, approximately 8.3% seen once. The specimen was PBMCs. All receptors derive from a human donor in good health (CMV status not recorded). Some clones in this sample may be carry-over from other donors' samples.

CDR3 sequence (DNA): TGTGCCAGCAGCTCGAGGGGCCGTAATGAAAAACTGTTTTTT. The encoded protein is CASSSRGRNEKLFF. V usage is TRBV7-9 and J usage is TRBJ1-4; D is possibly TRBD1 (5 bases). CDR1 and CDR2 (germline): SEHNR, FQNEAQ (reference sequence). The germline V and J ends were trimmed by 4 bases and 4 bases, with 10 bases remaining between them. CDR3 length: 14 residues.

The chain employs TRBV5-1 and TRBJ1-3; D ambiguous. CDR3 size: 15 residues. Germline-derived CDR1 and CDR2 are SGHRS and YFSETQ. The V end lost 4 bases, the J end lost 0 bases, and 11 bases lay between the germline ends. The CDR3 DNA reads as TGCGCCAGCAGCCGGACGTCGGACTCTGGAAACACCATATATTTT. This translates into CASSRTSDSGNTIYF.

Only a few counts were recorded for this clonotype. CDR3 in amino acids: CASSVAGNTGELFF. Here the CDR3 DNA reads TGTGCCAGCAGCGTAGCAGGGAACACCGGGGAGCTGTTTTTT. The chain combines TRBV9 with TRBJ2-2; unclear D gene. V lost 0 bases, J lost 1 base, and 4 bases lay in between. CDR1 SGDLS and CDR2 YYNGEE come from the germline V gene. This CDR3 has 14 amino acids.

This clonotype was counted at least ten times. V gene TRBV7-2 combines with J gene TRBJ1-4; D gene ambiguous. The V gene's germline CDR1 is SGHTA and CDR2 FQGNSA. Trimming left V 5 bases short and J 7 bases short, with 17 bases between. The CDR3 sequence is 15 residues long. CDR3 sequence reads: CASSGQVQTGEKLFF. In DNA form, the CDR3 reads TGTGCCAGCAGCGGCCAAGTACAGACCGGTGAAAAACTGTTTTTT.

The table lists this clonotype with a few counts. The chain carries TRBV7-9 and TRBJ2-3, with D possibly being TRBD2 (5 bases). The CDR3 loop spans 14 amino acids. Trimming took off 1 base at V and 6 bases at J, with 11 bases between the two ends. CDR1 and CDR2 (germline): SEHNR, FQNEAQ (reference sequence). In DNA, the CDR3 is TGTGCCAGCAGCTTAGGAGGGCCAGTGGATACGCAGTATTTT. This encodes CASSLGGPVDTQYF.

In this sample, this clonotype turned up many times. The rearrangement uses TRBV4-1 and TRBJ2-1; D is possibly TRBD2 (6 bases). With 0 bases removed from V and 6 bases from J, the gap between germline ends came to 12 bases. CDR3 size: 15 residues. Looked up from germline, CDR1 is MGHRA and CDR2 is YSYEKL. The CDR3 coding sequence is TGCGCCAGCAGCCAAGAGGGAGGATGGGGCAATGAGCAGTTCTTC. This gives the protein CASSQEGGWGNEQFF.

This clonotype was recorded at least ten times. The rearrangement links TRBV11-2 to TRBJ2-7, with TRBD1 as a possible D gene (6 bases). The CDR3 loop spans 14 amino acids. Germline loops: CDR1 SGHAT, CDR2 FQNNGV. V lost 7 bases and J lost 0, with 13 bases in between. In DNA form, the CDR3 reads TGTGCCAGCACCCGTGACAGGTTCTCCTACGAGCAGTACTTC. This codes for CASTRDRFSYEQYF.

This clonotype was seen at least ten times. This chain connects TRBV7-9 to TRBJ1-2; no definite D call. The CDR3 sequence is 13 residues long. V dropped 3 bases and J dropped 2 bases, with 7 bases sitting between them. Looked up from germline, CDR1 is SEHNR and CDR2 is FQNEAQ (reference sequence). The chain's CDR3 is CASSLAGNYGYTF. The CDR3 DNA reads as TGTGCCAGCAGCTTGGCCGGGAACTATGGCTACACCTTC.

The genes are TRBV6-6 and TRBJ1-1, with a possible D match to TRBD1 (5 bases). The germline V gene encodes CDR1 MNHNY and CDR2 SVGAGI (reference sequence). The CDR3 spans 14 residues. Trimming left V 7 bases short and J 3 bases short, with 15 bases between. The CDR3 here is CASMHPGHHTEAFF. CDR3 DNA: TGTGCCAGCATGCACCCTGGACACCACACTGAAGCTTTCTTT.

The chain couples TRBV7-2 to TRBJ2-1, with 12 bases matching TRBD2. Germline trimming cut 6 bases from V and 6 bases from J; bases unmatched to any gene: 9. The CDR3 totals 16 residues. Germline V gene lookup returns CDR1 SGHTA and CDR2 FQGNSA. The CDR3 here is CASRTPSGGAGNEQFF. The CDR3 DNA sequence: TGTGCCAGCAGAACCCCTAGCGGGGGGGCCGGCAATGAGCAGTTCTTC.

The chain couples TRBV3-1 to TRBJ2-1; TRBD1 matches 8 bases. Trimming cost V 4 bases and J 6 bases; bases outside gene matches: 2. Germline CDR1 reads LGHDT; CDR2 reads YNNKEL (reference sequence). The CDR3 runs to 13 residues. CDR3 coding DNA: TGTGCCAGCAGCCGCGGACAGGGCAATGAGCAGTTCTTC. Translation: CASSRGQGNEQFF.

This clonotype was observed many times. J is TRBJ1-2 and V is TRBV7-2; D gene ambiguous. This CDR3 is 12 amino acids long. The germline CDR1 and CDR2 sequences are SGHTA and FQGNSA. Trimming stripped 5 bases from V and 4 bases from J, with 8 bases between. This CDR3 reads CASSAGSYGYTF. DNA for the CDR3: TGTGCCAGCAGCGCCGGGTCCTATGGCTACACCTTC.

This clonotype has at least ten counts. The CDR3 bases are TGTGCCAGCAGCTCTGGACAGGGGGCGAGAGGAAACACCATATATTTT. Its translation is CASSSGQGARGNTIYF. The chain combines TRBV7-2 with TRBJ1-3; 11 nucleotides align to TRBD1. There are 16 residues in the CDR3. Germline V gene data show CDR1 as SGHTA and CDR2 as FQGNSA. J gave up 4 bases and V 4 bases, and 6 bases lay outside the gene matches.

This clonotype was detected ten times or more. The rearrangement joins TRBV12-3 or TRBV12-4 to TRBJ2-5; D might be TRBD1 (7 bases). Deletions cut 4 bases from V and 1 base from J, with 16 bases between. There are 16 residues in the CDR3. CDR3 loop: CASSSGGTVSQETQYF. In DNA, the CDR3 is TGTGCCAGCAGTTCCGGAGGGACAGTTAGCCAAGAGACCCAGTACTTC.

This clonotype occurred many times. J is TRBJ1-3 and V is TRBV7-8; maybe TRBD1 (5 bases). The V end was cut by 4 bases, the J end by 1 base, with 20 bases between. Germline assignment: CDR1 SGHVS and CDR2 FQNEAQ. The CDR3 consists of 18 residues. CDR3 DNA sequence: TGTGCCAGCAGCTCCCCTCACGGGACGGGTCTTTCTGGAAACACCATATATTTT. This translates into CASSSPHGTGLSGNTIYF. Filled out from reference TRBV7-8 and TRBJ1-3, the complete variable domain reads GAGVSQSPRYKVAKRGQDVALRCDPISGHVSLFWYQQALGQGPEFLTYFQNEAQLDKSGLPSDRFFAERPEGSVSTLKIQRTQQEDSAVYLCASSSPHGTGLSGNTIYFGEGSWLTVV.

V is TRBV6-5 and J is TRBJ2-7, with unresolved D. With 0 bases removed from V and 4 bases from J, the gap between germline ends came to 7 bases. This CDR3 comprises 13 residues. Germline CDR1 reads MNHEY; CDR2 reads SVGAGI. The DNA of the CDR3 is TGTGCCAGCAGTTACTCGGGCAGATACGAGCAGTACTTC. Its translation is CASSYSGRYEQYF.